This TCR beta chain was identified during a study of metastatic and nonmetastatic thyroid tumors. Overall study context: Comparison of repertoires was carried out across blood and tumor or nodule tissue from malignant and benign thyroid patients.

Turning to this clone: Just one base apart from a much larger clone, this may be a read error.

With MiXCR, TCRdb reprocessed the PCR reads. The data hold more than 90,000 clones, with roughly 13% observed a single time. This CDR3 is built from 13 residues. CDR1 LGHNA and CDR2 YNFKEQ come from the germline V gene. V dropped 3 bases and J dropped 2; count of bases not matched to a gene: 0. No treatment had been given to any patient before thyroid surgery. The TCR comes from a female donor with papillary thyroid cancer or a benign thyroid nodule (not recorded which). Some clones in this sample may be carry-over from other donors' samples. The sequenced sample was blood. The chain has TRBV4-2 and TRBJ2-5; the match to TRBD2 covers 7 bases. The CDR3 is CASSQGLQETQYF. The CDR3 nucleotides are TGTGCCAGCAGCCAGGGACTACAAGAGACCCAGTACTTC.